These 5 T cell receptor beta chains were all obtained from the same sample, sequenced in a study of T-cell memory formation after mild COVID-19. TCRdb recomputed calls from the 5' RACE reads with MiXCR, one row per CDR3 protein. Here the sample spans tens of thousands of distinct CDR3 sequences, 6.1% being singletons. Source material: PBMCs or a T cell subset sorted from them (not recorded which). The source is an adult who had mild COVID-19 (a few samples of this study predate the infection). Cell type and time point are not known.

The J gene is TRBJ2-5, the V gene TRBV21-1. TRBV21-1 is listed as a pseudogene. The CDR3 spans 15 residues. DNA for the CDR3: TGTGCCAGCAGCAAAAGGAACCTCATAGGGGAGACCCAGTACTTC. Translation: CASSKRNLIGETQYF.

This clonotype came up a few times. The CDR3 reads CASRAGGPTDTQYF. Written as DNA, the CDR3 is TGTGCCAGCAGGGCCGGGGGGCCCACAGATACGCAGTATTTT. The chain combines TRBV6-1 with TRBJ2-3; TRBD2 might be the D (7 bases). V was shortened by 6 bases and J by 2 bases, with 12 bases between the two germline ends. CDR3 length: 14 residues. Germline V CDR1 and CDR2: MNHNS, SASEGT.

The V call is TRBV12-3 or TRBV12-4, the J call TRBJ2-1; 8 bases line up with TRBD1. After removal of 5 bases from V and 8 bases from J, the junction contained 17 bases not matched to a gene. The CDR3 is made up of 17 amino acids. Here the CDR3 reads CASSTNTRGPFGHEQFF. The CDR3 DNA reads as TGTGCCAGCAGTACCAATACCAGGGGGCCTTTCGGCCATGAGCAGTTCTTC.

This clonotype was recorded many times. This chain uses TRBV20-1 with TRBJ1-2; no definite D call. CDR3 length: 11 residues. V was pared by 5 bases and J by 4 bases, with 8 bases between. Germline V gene data show CDR1 as DFQATT and CDR2 as SNEGSKA (reference sequence). CDR3 DNA: TGCAGTGCTCAGAGCCTCTATGGCTACACCTTC. Amino acid sequence: CSAQSLYGYTF.

This clonotype was seen a handful of times. This rearrangement joins TRBV11-2 to TRBJ1-3; the match to TRBD1 covers 7 bases. The CDR3 runs 15 residues. Trimming cost V 4 bases and J 1 base; bases outside gene matches: 4. Germline CDR1 SGHAT, CDR2 FQNNGV. The CDR3 reads CASSSVRGSGNTIYF. CDR3 nucleotides: TGTGCCAGCAGCTCCGTCAGGGGGTCTGGAAACACCATATATTTT.